This T cell receptor (beta chain) originates from a study of B cell selection in AIRE deficiency. Assay: immunoSEQ multiplex PCR; the TCRdb copy retains only in-frame clones and omits some. This table holds under 30,000 clones, 97% found once. CDR1 and CDR2 (germline): MGHDK, SYGVNS. Trimming took 1 base from V and 7 from J, leaving 1 base between them. This CDR3 is built from 11 residues. CD4+CD127+ cells were sorted as the conventional CD4 T cells. J is TRBJ1-4 and V is TRBV25-1, with D hard to call. The receptor comes from a human donor with AIRE deficiency. Sequencing input: conventional CD4+ T cells sorted from PBMCs. The CDR3, as DNA: TGTGCCAGCAGTGAATCTGAAAAACTGTTTTTT. It translates to CASSESEKLFF.